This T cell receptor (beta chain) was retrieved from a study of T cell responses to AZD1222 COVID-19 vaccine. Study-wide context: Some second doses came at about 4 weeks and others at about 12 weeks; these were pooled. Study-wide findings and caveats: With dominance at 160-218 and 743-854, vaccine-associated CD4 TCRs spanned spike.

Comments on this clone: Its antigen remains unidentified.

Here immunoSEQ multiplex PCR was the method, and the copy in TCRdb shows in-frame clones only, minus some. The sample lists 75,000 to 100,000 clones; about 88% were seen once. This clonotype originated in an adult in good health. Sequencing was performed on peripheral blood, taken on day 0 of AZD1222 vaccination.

Written as DNA, the CDR3 is TGTGCCAGCAGCCAAGAGGGCCCTCAGGTTGCCTATAATTCACCCCTCCACTTT. Translating gives CASSQEGPQVAYNSPLHF. The chain joins TRBV4-2 to TRBJ1-6; D unresolved. With 0 bases removed from V and 2 bases from J, the gap between germline ends came to 14 bases. The germline CDR1 and CDR2 sequences are LGHNA and YNFKEQ. There are 18 residues in the CDR3.